Below are 3 T cell receptor beta chains sequenced from a single sample in a study of T cell responses to AZD1222 COVID-19 vaccine. Profiled with immunoSEQ multiplex PCR; TCRdb holds only in-frame clones, not every one. The table includes a few hundred thousand clones, approximately 93% detected once. This specimen was peripheral blood, taken on day 0 of AZD1222 vaccination. The receptor source for this set is an adult in good health.

In nucleotides, the CDR3 is TGTGCCAGCAGCTTAGACGCGACGCGATACGAGCAGTACTTC. As protein: CASSLDATRYEQYF. The chain joins TRBV7-2 to TRBJ2-7; D call uncertain. V gave up 1 base and J gave up 4 bases, with 11 bases separating them. CDR3 length: 14 residues. Per the germline V gene, CDR1 is SGHTA and CDR2 is FQGNSA.

The V and J genes are TRBV10-3 and TRBJ1-1; TRBD1 might be the D (5 bases). Germline V gives CDR1 ENHRY, CDR2 SYGVKD. Trimming took off 0 bases at V and 1 base at J, with 6 bases between the two ends. The CDR3 totals 14 residues. The CDR3 region has the DNA TGTGCCATCAGTGAGTCCAGGGAGAACACTGAAGCTTTCTTT. Translating gives CAISESRENTEAFF.

The J gene is TRBJ1-2, the V gene TRBV14; no clear D. Germline values: CDR1 SGHDN, CDR2 FVKESK. V was cut by 4 bases and J by 2 bases, with 8 bases left in between. The CDR3 consists of 13 residues. CDR3 bases: TGTGCCAGCAGCCGAGACTTAAACTATGGCTACACCTTC. This encodes CASSRDLNYGYTF.